This TCR beta chain was documented in a study of blood T cell repertoires in COVID-19. Turning to the study itself: Nucleic acid was either cDNA or gDNA, and it came from T cells, B-cell-depleted T cells, or PBMCs.

This CDR3 is 14 amino acids long. Germline CDR1 is LGHNT and CDR2 is FRNRAP. V was pared by 6 bases and J by 4 bases, with 8 bases of the junction left unmatched. Using immunoSEQ multiplex PCR, the repertoire was profiled, and TCRdb retains in-frame clones only, with some absent. The top ten clones hold 9.5% to 15% of a sample with roughly 100,000 clones, about 80% of them seen once. The source of this sequence is a human donor in a cohort sampled during active COVID-19. V is TRBV12-5 and J is TRBJ1-1; 7 bases align to TRBD1. Sequencing used peripheral blood. The CDR3 sequence: CASGLGQVGTEAFF. CDR3 bases: TGTGCTAGTGGCCTCGGACAGGTGGGCACTGAAGCTTTCTTT. Filled out from reference TRBV12-5 and TRBJ1-1, the complete variable domain reads DARVTQTPRHKVTEMGQEVTMRCQPILGHNTVFWYRQTMMQGLELLAYFRNRAPLDDSGMPKDRFSAEMPDATLATLKIQPSEPRDSAVYFCASGLGQVGTEAFFGQGTRLTVV.